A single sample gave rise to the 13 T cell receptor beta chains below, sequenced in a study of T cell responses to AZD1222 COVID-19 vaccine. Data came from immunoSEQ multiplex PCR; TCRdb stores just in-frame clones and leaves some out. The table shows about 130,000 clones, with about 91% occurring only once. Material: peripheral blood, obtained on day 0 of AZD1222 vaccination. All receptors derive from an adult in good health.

Here the CDR3 DNA reads TGTGCCAGTAGTGTTTCATCCGTTGCTAATCAGCCCCAGCATTTT. Translated: CASSVSSVANQPQHF. The V gene is TRBV19, the J gene TRBJ1-5; D is ambiguous. There are 15 residues in the CDR3. Per the germline V gene, CDR1 is LNHDA and CDR2 is SQIVND (reference sequence). V was shortened by 5 bases and J by 4 bases, with 15 bases between the two germline ends.

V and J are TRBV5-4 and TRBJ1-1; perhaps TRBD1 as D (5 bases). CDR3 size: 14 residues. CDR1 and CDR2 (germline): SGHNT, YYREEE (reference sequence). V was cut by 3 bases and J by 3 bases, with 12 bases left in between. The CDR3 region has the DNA TGTGCCAGCAGCTCGCAAACAGGCTACACTGAAGCTTTCTTT. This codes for CASSSQTGYTEAFF.

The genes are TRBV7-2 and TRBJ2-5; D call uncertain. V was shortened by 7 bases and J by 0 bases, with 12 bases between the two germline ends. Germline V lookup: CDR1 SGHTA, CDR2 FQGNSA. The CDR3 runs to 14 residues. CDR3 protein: CASTSGPNQETQYF. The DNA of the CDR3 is TGTGCCAGCACCTCGGGTCCGAACCAAGAGACCCAGTACTTC.

The CDR3 DNA reads TGTGCCAGTAACAATCCCCCCAGGGGCCCCCAGCATTTT. Protein product: CASNNPPRGPQHF. J is TRBJ1-5 and V is TRBV19; TRBD1 might be the D (6 bases). CDR1 is LNHDA, CDR2 SQIVND, per germline (reference sequence). Trimming stripped 7 bases from V and 10 bases from J, with 17 bases between. This CDR3 contains 13 residues.

The CDR3 coding sequence is TGTGCCAGCCGAAAAAATGGAAGACAGGGAGGACGAGAGACCCAGTACTTC. Its translation is CASRKNGRQGGRETQYF. This chain connects TRBV21-1 to TRBJ2-5; the table's D gene call, TRBD1, was not cross checked with the DNA. TRBV21-1 constitutes a pseudogene. This CDR3 comprises 17 residues.

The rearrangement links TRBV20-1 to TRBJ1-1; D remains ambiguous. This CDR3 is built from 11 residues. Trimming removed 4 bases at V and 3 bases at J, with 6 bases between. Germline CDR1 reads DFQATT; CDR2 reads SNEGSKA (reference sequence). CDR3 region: CSAKGYTEAFF. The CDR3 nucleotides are TGCAGTGCTAAGGGTTACACTGAAGCTTTCTTT.

The CDR3 DNA is TGTGCCAGCAGGACTGGACAGGCGCGCTCTGGAAACACCATATATTTT. It translates to CASRTGQARSGNTIYF. The V and J genes are TRBV2 and TRBJ1-3; 7 bases agree with TRBD1. Germline CDR1 reads SNHLY; CDR2 reads FYNNEI. J was trimmed by 0 bases and V by 6 bases; bases with no gene match: 8. The CDR3 extends over 16 amino acids. Looking up the rest from reference TRBV2 and TRBJ1-3 gives the full variable domain: EPEVTQTPSHQVTQMGQEVILRCVPISNHLYFYWYRQILGQKVEFLVSFYNNEISEKSEIFDDQFSVERPDGSNFTLKIRSTKLEDSAMYFCASRTGQARSGNTIYFGEGSWLTVV.

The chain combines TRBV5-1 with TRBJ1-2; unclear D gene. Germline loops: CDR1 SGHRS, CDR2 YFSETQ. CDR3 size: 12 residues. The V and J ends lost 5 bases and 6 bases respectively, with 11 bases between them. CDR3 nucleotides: TGCGCCAGCAGTCCAAACATGGATGGCTACACCTTC. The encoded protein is CASSPNMDGYTF. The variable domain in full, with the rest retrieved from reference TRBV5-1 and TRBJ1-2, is KAGVTQTPRYLIKTRGQQVTLSCSPISGHRSVSWYQQTPGQGLQFLFEYFSETQRNKGNFPGRFSGRQFSNSRSEMNVSTLELGDSALYLCASSPNMDGYTFGSGTRLTVV.

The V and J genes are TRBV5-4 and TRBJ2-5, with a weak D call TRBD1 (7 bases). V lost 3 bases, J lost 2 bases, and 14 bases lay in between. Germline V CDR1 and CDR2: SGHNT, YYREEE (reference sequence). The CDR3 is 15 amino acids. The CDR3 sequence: CASSSGGSVQETQYF. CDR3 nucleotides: TGTGCCAGCAGCTCAGGGGGGTCGGTTCAAGAGACCCAGTACTTC.

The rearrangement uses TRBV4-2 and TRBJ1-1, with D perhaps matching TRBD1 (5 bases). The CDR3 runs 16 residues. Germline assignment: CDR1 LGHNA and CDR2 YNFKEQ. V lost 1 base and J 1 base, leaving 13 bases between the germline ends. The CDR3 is CASSQGMGRENTEAFF. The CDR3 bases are TGTGCCAGCAGCCAAGGTATGGGACGGGAGAACACTGAAGCTTTCTTT.

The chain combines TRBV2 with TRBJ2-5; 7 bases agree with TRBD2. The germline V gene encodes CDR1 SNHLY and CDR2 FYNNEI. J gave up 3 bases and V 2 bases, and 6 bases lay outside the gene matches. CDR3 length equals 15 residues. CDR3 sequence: CASSETNRGEETQYF. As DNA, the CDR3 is TGTGCCAGCAGTGAAACCAACCGGGGGGAAGAGACCCAGTACTTC. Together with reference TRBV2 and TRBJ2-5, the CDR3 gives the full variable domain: EPEVTQTPSHQVTQMGQEVILRCVPISNHLYFYWYRQILGQKVEFLVSFYNNEISEKSEIFDDQFSVERPDGSNFTLKIRSTKLEDSAMYFCASSETNRGEETQYFGPGTRLLVL.

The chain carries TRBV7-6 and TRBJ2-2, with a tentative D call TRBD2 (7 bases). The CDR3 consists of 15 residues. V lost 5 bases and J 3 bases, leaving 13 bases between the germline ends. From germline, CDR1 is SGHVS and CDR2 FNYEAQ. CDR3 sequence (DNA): TGTGCCAGCAGCATAGGGGGGGTGGACACCGGGGAGCTGTTTTTT. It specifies CASSIGGVDTGELFF.

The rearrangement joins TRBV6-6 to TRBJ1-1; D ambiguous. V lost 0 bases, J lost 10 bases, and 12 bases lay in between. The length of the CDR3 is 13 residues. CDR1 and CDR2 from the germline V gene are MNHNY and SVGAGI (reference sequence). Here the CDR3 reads CASSYSQSVIAFF. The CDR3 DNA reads TGTGCCAGCAGTTACTCTCAATCGGTAATAGCTTTCTTT.